The present TCR beta chain was sequenced within a study of blood T cell repertoires in COVID-19. Study details: COVID-19 samples from acute and convalescent phases originated in the United States, Italy and Spain. T cells, B-cell-depleted T cells, or PBMCs supplied cDNA or gDNA.

Data came from immunoSEQ multiplex PCR; TCRdb stores just in-frame clones and leaves some out. The sample yields more than 200,000 clones, under 90% seen once. The CDR3 runs to 14 residues. Trimming removed 5 bases at V and 4 bases at J, with 14 bases between. Germline CDR1 and CDR2: SGHTA and FQGNSA. In terms of age and location, participants ranged from about 18 to 95 years and lived in about 25 US areas. Participant-given clinical history determined each cohort assignment. This chain links TRBV7-2 with TRBJ2-5; perhaps TRBD1 as D (6 bases). The source of this sequence is a man between 60 and 75 years old who had recovered from COVID-19. Sequencing was carried out using PBMCs or T cells enriched from blood (not recorded which). The chain's CDR3 is CASSIVQGRETQYF. The CDR3 bases are TGTGCCAGCAGCATCGTACAGGGTCGAGAGACCCAGTACTTC.